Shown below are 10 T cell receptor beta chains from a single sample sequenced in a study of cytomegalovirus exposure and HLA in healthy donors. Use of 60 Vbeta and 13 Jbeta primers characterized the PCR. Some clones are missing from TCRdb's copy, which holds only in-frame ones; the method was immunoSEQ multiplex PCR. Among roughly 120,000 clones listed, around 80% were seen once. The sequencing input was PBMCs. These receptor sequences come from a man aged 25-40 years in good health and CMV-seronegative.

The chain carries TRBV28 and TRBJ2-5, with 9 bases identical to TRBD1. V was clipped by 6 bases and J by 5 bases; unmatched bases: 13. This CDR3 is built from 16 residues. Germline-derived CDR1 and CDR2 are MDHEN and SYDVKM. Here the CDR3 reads CASRPGTGRLVETQYF. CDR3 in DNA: TGTGCCAGCAGACCCGGGACAGGGAGGTTGGTCGAGACCCAGTACTTC.

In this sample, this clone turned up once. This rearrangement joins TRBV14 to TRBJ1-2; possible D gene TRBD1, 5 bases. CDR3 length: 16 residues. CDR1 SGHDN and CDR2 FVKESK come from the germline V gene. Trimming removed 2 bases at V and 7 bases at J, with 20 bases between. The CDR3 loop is CASSQTTGPFPPGYTF. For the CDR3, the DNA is TGTGCCAGCAGCCAAACAACAGGCCCATTCCCACCTGGCTACACCTTC.

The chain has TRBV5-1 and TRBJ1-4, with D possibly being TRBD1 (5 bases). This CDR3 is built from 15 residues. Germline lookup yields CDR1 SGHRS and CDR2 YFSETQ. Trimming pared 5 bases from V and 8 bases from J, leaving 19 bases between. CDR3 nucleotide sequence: TGCGCCAGCAGGGAGACAGAGGCGCTCGGGGAAAAACTGTTTTTT. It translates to CASRETEALGEKLFF.

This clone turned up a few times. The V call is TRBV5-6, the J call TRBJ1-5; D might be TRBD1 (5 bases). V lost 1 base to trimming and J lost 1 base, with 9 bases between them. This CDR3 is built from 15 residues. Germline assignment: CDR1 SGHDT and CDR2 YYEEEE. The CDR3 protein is CASSLYQGSNQPQHF. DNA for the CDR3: TGTGCCAGCAGCTTGTACCAGGGAAGCAATCAGCCCCAGCATTTT.

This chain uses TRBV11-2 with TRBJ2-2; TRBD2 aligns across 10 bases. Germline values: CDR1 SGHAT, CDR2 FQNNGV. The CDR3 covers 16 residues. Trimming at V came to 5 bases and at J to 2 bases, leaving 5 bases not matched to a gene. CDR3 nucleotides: TGTGCCAGCAGCCTCGTAGCGGGAGGTAACACCGGGGAGCTGTTTTTT. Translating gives CASSLVAGGNTGELFF.

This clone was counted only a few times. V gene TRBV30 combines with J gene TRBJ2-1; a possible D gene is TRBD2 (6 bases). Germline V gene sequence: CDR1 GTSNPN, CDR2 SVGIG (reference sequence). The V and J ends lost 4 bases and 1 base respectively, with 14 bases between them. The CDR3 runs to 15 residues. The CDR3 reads CAWKYGTWSYNEQFF. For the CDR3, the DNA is TGTGCCTGGAAGTATGGGACTTGGTCCTACAATGAGCAGTTCTTC.

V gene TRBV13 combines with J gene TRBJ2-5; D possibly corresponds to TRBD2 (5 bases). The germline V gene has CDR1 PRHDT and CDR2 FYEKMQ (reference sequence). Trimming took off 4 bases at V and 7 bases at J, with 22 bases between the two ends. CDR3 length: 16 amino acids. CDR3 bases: TGTGCCAGCAGCTCCCGGTGGCAGGAGGCCATCGGGACCCAGTACTTC. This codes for CASSSRWQEAIGTQYF.

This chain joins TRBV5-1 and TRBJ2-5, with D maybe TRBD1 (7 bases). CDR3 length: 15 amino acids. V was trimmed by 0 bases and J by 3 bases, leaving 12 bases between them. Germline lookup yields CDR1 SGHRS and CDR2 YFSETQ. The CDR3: CASSLVAGGKETQYF. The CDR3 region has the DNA TGCGCCAGCAGCTTGGTGGCAGGGGGGAAAGAGACCCAGTACTTC.

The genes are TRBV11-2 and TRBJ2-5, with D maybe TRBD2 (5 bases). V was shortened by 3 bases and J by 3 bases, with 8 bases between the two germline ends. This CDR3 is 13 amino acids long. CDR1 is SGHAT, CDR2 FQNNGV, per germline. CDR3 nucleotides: TGTGCCAGCAGCTTTTCCGGGGAAGAGACCCAGTACTTC. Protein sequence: CASSFSGEETQYF.

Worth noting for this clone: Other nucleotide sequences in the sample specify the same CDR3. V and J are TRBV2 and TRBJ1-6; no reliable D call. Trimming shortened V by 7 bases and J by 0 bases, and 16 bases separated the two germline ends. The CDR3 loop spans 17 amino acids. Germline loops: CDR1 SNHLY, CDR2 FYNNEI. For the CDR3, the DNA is TGTGCCAGCAATACCCCTTTACAGAGCTCCTATAATTCACCCCTCCACTTT. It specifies CASNTPLQSSYNSPLHF.